This TCR beta chain is from a study of CD8+CD57+ T cells in acquired aplastic anemia. Patients included in sequencing had previously demonstrated CD8+CD57+ cell expansion by flow cytometry. The patients all had a severe acquired aplastic anemia diagnosis. Turning to this clonotype: Just one base apart from a much larger clone, this may be a read error.

The V gene's germline CDR1 is MNHEY and CDR2 SVGAGI. CDR3 length: 15 residues. V was trimmed by 0 bases and J by 3 bases, leaving 11 bases between them. Genomic DNA, serving as template, underwent TCR beta VDJ and CDR3 profiling. TCRdb reprocessed the reads via MiXCR and lists one record per CDR3 protein. The data hold 120,000 or so distinct CDR3 sequences, with about 40% observed a single time. This sequence was found in a human donor with aplastic anemia. The source material was sorted CD4+, CD8+, or CD8+CD57+ T cells (not recorded which) from PBMCs. The gene calls are TRBV6-5 and TRBJ1-2; the D gene is possibly TRBD1 (5 bases). CDR3 in DNA: TGTGCCAGCAGTTACTCGATCGACAGTGACTATGGCTACACCTTC. It yields the protein CASSYSIDSDYGYTF.